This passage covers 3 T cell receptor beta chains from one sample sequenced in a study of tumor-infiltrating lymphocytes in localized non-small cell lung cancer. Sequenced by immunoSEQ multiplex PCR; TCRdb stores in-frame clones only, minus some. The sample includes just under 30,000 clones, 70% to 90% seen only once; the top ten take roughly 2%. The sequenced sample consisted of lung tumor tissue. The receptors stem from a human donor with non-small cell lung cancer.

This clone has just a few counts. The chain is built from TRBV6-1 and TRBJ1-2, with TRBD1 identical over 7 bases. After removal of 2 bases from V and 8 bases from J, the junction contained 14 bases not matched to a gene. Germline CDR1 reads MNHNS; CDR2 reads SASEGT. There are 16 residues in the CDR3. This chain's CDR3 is CASSELMEGARRGYTF. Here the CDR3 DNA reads TGTGCCAGCAGTGAACTTATGGAGGGGGCGCGGCGGGGCTACACCTTC.

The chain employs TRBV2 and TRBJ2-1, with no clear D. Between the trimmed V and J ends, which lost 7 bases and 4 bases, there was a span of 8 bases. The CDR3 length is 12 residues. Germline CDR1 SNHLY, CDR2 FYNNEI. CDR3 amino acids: CASTDGYNEQFF. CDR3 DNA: TGTGCCAGCACCGACGGTTACAATGAGCAGTTCTTC.

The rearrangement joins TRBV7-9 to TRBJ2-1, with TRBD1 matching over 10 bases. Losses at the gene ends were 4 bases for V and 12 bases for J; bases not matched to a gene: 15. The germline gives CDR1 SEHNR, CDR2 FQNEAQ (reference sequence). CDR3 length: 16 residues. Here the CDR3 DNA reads TGTGCCAGCAGCTCGACCGGGACAGGGGAGGTATACGGGCAGTTCTTC. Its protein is CASSSTGTGEVYGQFF.